Shown below are 10 T cell receptor beta chains from a single sample sequenced in a study of OX40 agonist ivuxolimab in advanced cancers. Here immunoSEQ multiplex PCR was the method, and the copy in TCRdb shows in-frame clones only, minus some. The sample lists tens of thousands of clones; approximately 90% were seen once. The sequences come from CD4+ or CD8+ T cells sorted from blood, collected in a trial of the OX40 agonist ivuxolimab. All receptors derive from an adult with an advanced solid tumor such as melanoma, head and neck, liver or kidney cancer.

The chain uses TRBV27 and TRBJ2-3; D is possibly TRBD2 (6 bases). With 7 bases removed from V and 0 bases from J, the gap between germline ends came to 23 bases. From germline, CDR1 is MNHEY and CDR2 SMNVEV (reference sequence). The CDR3 extends over 18 amino acids. The CDR3 DNA reads TGTGCCAGCACCCGAACGGGATACGGGAGCTCTAGCACAGATACGCAGTATTTT. Translation gives CASTRTGYGSSSTDTQYF.

This clone came up once. The chain uses TRBV27 and TRBJ2-4, with 9 bases lining up with TRBD1. Germline lookup yields CDR1 MNHEY and CDR2 SMNVEV (reference sequence). Trimming removed 4 bases from V and 0 bases from J; junction bases left unmatched: 13. CDR3 length: 19 amino acids. This chain's CDR3 is CASSSGQGRGREAKNIQYF. Here the CDR3 DNA reads TGTGCCAGCAGTTCAGGACAGGGGCGAGGGCGAGAAGCCAAAAACATTCAGTACTTC.

This chain connects TRBV7-9 to TRBJ2-1; 7 bases match TRBD2. The V and J ends lost 6 bases and 5 bases, in that order; junction bases with no gene match: 13. The germline CDR1 and CDR2 sequences are SEHNR and FQNEAQ (reference sequence). This CDR3 is 16 amino acids long. The CDR3 is CASSFVPGLTHNEQFF. DNA of the CDR3: TGTGCCAGCAGTTTCGTACCGGGACTAACCCACAATGAGCAGTTCTTC.

For this clone: The same CDR3 is also encoded by other DNA sequences in this sample. The chain recombines TRBV28 with TRBJ2-5, with D possibly TRBD1 on 5 matching bases. The V gene's germline CDR1 is MDHEN and CDR2 SYDVKM. Trimming stripped 5 bases from V and 3 bases from J, with 7 bases between. CDR3 size: 12 residues. The CDR3 is CASSAGKETQYF. The CDR3 DNA reads as TGTGCCAGCAGTGCAGGGAAAGAGACCCAGTACTTC.

This clone came up once. At one end, the junction sequence differs from germline, possibly due to a read error. This chain joins TRBV29-1 and TRBJ2-2; either TRBD1 or TRBD2 may fit D (5 bases each). Germline V gene lookup returns CDR1 SQVTM and CDR2 ANQGSEA. The CDR3 consists of 15 residues. The CDR3 sequence is CSVDPIEGTYRGAVF. The CDR3 DNA reads as TGCAGCGTTGACCCTATAGAGGGGACGTACCGGGGAGCTGTTTTT.

The genes are TRBV7-6 and TRBJ2-5; D gene unclear. This CDR3 is built from 11 residues. CDR1 SGHVS and CDR2 FNYEAQ come from the germline V gene. Trimming took off 4 bases at V and 7 bases at J, with 7 bases between the two ends. CDR3 loop: CASSSLGTQYF. As DNA, the CDR3 is TGTGCCAGCAGCTCCCTCGGGACCCAGTACTTC.

The rearrangement joins TRBV6-5 to TRBJ2-7, with 7 bases aligning to TRBD1. The germline V gene has CDR1 MNHEY and CDR2 SVGAGI. Unmatched junction bases numbered 2, after V lost 0 bases and J lost 3 bases. The CDR3 runs to 14 residues. CDR3 amino acids: CASSYSRQGYEQYF. The CDR3 DNA sequence: TGTGCCAGCAGTTACTCAAGACAGGGCTACGAGCAGTACTTC.

The chain carries TRBV2 and TRBJ2-3; D gene ambiguous. V shed 6 bases and J shed 3 bases, with 4 bases lying between them. CDR3 length: 11 amino acids. Germline V lookup: CDR1 SNHLY, CDR2 FYNNEI. This chain's CDR3 is CASRITDTQYF. CDR3 sequence (DNA): TGTGCCAGCAGGATAACAGATACGCAGTATTTT.

The chain's CDR3 is CASRREKDSGSPLHF. The CDR3 bases are TGTGCCAGCCGAAGAGAAAAAGACAGTGGATCACCCCTCCACTTT. The J gene is TRBJ1-6, the V gene TRBV19; tentatively, D is TRBD1 (5 bases). CDR1 LNHDA and CDR2 SQIVND come from the germline V gene (reference sequence). V was trimmed by 9 bases and J by 10 bases, leaving 22 bases between them. The CDR3 length is 15 residues.

This clone was found once. The V call is TRBV10-3, the J call TRBJ2-5, with 7 bases matching TRBD2. CDR1 and CDR2 from the germline V gene are ENHRY and SYGVKD. There are 14 residues in the CDR3. Germline trimming cut 6 bases from V and 1 base from J; bases unmatched to any gene: 5. CDR3 amino acids: CAISSGNIQETQYF. CDR3 nucleotide sequence: TGTGCCATCAGCAGCGGGAATATCCAAGAGACCCAGTACTTC.